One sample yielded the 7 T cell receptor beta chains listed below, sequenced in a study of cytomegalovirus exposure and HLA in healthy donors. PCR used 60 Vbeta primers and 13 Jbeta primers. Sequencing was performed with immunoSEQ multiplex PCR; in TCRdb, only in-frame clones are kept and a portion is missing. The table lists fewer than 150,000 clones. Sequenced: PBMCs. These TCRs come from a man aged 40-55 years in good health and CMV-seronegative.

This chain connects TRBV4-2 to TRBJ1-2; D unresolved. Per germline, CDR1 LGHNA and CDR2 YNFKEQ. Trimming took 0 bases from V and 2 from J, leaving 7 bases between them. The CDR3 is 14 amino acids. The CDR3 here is CASSQEKTNYGYTF. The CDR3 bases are TGTGCCAGCAGCCAAGAGAAGACAAACTATGGCTACACCTTC.

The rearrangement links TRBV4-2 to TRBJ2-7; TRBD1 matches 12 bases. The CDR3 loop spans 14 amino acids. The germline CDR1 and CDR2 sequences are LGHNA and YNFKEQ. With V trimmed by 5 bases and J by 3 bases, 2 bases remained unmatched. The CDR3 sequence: CASSGTGGNYEQYF. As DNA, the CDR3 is TGTGCCAGCAGCGGGACAGGGGGCAACTACGAGCAGTACTTC.

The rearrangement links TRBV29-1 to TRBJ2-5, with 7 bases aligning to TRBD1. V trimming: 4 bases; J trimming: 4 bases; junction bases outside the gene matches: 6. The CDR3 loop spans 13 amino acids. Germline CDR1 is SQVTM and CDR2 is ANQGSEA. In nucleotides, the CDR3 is TGCAGCGTTGGAGGGGGCGGAATAGAGACCCAGTACTTC. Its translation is CSVGGGGIETQYF.

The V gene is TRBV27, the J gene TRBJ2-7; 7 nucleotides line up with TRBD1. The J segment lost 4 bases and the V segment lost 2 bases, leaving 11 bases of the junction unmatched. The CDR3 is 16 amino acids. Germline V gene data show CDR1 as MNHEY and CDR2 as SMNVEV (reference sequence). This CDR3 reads CASSLTGTEGPYEQYF. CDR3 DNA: TGTGCCAGCAGTTTAACCGGGACAGAGGGACCTTACGAGCAGTACTTC.

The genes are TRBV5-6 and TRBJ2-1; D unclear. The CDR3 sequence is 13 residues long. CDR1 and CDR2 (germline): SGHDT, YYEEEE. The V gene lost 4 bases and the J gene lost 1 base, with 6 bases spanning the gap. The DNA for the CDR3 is TGTGCCAGCAGCCTGTCGTCCTACAATGAGCAGTTCTTC. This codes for CASSLSSYNEQFF.

CDR3 sequence: CASSRSGTQYF. The DNA of the CDR3 is TGTGCCAGCAGTAGGAGCGGTACGCAGTATTTT. This chain connects TRBV27 to TRBJ2-3; TRBD2 might be the D (5 bases). This CDR3 spans 11 amino acids. The V end was cut by 5 bases, the J end by 8 bases, with 8 bases between. Germline V gene sequence: CDR1 MNHEY, CDR2 SMNVEV (reference sequence).

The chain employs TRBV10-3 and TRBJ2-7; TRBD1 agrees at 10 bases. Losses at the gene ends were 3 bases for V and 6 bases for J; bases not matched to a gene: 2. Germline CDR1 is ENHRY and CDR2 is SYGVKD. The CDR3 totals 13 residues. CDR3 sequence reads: CAISDRDRGEQYF. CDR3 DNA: TGTGCCATCAGTGACCGGGACAGGGGCGAGCAGTACTTC.